The 3 T cell receptor beta chains given below trace back to one sample, sequenced in a study of regulatory T cells in long-lasting Graves disease. Stated time point: newly diagnosed GD, antithyroid drugs for less than 3 months. Construction of the TCR library relied on RNA isolated from PBMCs. Researchers made TCR beta libraries by using iRepertoire HTBI primers and running Arm-PCR on CDR3 regions. TCRdb re-called the multiplex PCR reads with MiXCR, one entry per CDR3 protein. The sample has approximately 490,000 distinct CDR3 sequences, 15% to 20% seen once. These data are also associated with another study on T cells in Graves' hyperthyroidism and ophthalmopathy.

The starting material was peripheral blood mononuclear cells (PBMCs), obtained at new diagnosis, from a patient treated with antithyroid drugs. The origin of the receptors is a man in his forties with Graves disease.

The sample holds many counts of this clonotype. The chain joins TRBV28 to TRBJ1-1; possible D gene TRBD1, 5 bases. This CDR3 region has 12 residues. V was cut by 1 base and J by 11 bases, with 11 bases left in between. Germline CDR1 MDHEN, CDR2 SYDVKM. The CDR3 DNA sequence: TGTGCCAGCAGTTTATTGGGGGGGAGGGCTTTCTTT. Translation: CASSLLGGRAFF. Complete variable domain (other parts from reference TRBV28 and TRBJ1-1): DVKVTQSSRYLVKRTGEKVFLECVQDMDHENMFWYRQDPGLGLRLIYFSYDVKMKEKGDIPEGYSVSREKKERFSLILESASTNQTSMYLCASSLLGGRAFFGQGTRLTVV.

The chain is built from TRBV5-1 and TRBJ2-1, with no clear D. Trimming took 0 bases from V and 8 from J, leaving 15 bases between them. CDR1 and CDR2 (germline): SGHRS, YFSETQ. CDR3 length: 15 residues. Here the CDR3 reads CASSLDGLEKDEQFF. In nucleotides, the CDR3 is TGCGCCAGCAGCTTGGACGGTCTAGAGAAGGATGAGCAGTTCTTC.

The chain is built from TRBV5-1 and TRBJ2-1; possibly TRBD2 for D (5 bases). Germline CDR1 reads SGHRS; CDR2 reads YFSETQ. Deletions cut 2 bases from V and 4 bases from J, with 10 bases between. CDR3 length: 14 amino acids. CDR3 coding DNA: TGCGCCAGCAGCTTCGTAGCGAAGTACAATGAGCAGTTCTTC. Protein sequence: CASSFVAKYNEQFF.